This T cell receptor beta chain was profiled in a study of T cell repertoires in cytomegalovirus infection. Background on the study: In the study, CMV epitopes included recently identified HLA-C-restricted and well-studied HLA-B-restricted ones. Overall study findings and caveats: Cumulative public TCR beta family frequency identified CMV carriers with the relevant HLA.

In the case of this clonotype: The antigen remains unidentified.

One entry per CDR3 protein results from TCRdb running MiXCR on the reads. The sample includes 900,000 to 950,000 distinct CDR3 sequences, 31% seen only once; the top ten take 10% to 15%. The clonotype was recovered from a human donor in good health (CMV status not recorded). Some clones in this sample may be carry-over from other donors' samples. Sequenced material: cultured CD8+ T cells from PBMCs, taken from culture after CMV antigen stimulation.

The CDR3 sequence is CASTLGGLYNEQFF. CDR3 bases: TGCGCCAGCACCCTCGGGGGGCTCTACAATGAGCAGTTCTTC. This rearrangement joins TRBV10-2 to TRBJ2-1, with D perhaps matching TRBD2 (7 bases). The germline V gene has CDR1 WSHSY and CDR2 SAAADI. Trimming pared 7 bases from V and 3 bases from J, leaving 13 bases between. The CDR3 loop spans 14 amino acids.